This passage covers 4 T cell receptor beta chains from one sample sequenced in a study of shared clonotypes between healthy human individuals (dated by TCRdb to about 2020). Libraries came from the immunoSEQ multiplex PCR assay. Held by TCRdb, this immuneACCESS table contains in-frame sequences only and omits some clones. Under half of the omission traces to an unresolved V gene where checked; the cause of the rest is unknown. The sample has about 1 million clones on record, approximately 76% of them singletons. Of the sample, about 1.4% is held by the ten largest clones. Sequenced input: memory CD4+ T cells sorted from blood. Interpreted using the paper, the cell subset or site label stands for: CD45RA-negative fraction. The receptors derive from a young man in good health.

This sequence joins TRBV6-1 and TRBJ2-7, with D uncertain. Germline loops: CDR1 MNHNS, CDR2 SASEGT. The CDR3 consists of 11 residues. Trimming took off 5 bases at V and 4 bases at J, with 6 bases between the two ends. CDR3 residues: CASSTLYEQYF. The CDR3 coding sequence is TGTGCCAGCAGTACCCTATACGAGCAGTACTTC.

The chain's CDR3 is CASSLSGGGSPLHF. The CDR3 DNA reads TGTGCCAGCAGCCTGAGTGGAGGCGGGTCACCCCTCCACTTT. This chain connects TRBV11-2 to TRBJ1-6, with D uncertain. The CDR3 totals 14 residues. Trimming left V 5 bases short and J 10 bases short, with 15 bases between. The germline CDR1 and CDR2 sequences are SGHAT and FQNNGV.

The genes are TRBV30 and TRBJ2-4; perhaps TRBD2 as D (5 bases). The CDR3 totals 11 residues. Trimming cost V 0 bases and J 13 bases, with 10 bases left between them. Germline CDR1 is GTSNPN and CDR2 is SVGIG (reference sequence). The CDR3 DNA reads TGTGCCTGGAGTGTCGGAGCGGAGCAGTACTTC. It encodes CAWSVGAEQYF.

This clone was detected only a few times. The chain combines TRBV18 with TRBJ2-7; 7 positions agree with TRBD2. This CDR3 is built from 14 residues. Losses at the gene ends were 2 bases for V and 0 bases for J; bases not matched to a gene: 1. Germline lookup yields CDR1 KGHSH and CDR2 LQKENI. The CDR3 bases are TGTGCCAGCTCACCAAAGCGGGGCTCCTACGAGCAGTACTTC. It translates to CASSPKRGSYEQYF.